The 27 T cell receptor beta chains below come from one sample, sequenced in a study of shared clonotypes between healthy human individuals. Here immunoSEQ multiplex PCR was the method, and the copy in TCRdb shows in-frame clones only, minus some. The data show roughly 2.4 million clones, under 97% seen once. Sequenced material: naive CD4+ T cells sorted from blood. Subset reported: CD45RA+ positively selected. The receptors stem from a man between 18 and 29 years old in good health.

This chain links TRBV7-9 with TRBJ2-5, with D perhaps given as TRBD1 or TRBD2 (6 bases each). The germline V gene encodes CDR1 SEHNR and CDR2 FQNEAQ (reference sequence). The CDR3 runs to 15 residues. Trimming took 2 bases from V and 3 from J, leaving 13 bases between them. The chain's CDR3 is CASSLLGGPEETQYF. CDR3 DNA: TGTGCCAGCAGCTTACTTGGGGGGCCCGAAGAGACCCAGTACTTC.

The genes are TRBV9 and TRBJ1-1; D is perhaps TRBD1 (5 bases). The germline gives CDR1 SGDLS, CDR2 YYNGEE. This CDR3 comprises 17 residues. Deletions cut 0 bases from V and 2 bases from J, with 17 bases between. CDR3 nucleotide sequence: TGTGCCAGCAGCGTAGAATCTAGGACAAGATCCAACACTGAAGCTTTCTTT. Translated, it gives CASSVESRTRSNTEAFF.

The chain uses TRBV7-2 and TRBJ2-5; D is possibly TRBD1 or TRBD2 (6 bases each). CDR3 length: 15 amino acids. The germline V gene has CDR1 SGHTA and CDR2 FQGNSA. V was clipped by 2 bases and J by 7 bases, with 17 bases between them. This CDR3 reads CASSLPRGLGGTQYF. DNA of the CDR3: TGTGCCAGCAGCTTACCCCGGGGGCTTGGAGGGACCCAGTACTTC.

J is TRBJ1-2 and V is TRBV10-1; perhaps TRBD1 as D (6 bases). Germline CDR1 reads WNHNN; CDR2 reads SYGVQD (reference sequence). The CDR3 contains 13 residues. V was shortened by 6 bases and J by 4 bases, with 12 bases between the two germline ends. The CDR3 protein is CASSPDRIYGYTF. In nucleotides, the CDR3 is TGCGCCAGCAGCCCCGACAGGATCTATGGCTACACCTTC.

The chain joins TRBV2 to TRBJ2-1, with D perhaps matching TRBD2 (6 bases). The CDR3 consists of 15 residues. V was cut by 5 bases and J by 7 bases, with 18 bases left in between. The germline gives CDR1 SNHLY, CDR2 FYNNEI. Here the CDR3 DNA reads TGTGCCAGCAGTAGGGACTGGTTTGGACGGAATGAGCAGTTCTTC. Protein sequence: CASSRDWFGRNEQFF.

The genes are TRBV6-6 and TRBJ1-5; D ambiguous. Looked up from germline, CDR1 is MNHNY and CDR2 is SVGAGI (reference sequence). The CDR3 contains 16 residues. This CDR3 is CASSRSASPQSQPQHF. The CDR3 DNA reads TGTGCTTCGAGCAGGTCGGCCTCCCCTCAAAGTCAGCCCCAGCATTTT.

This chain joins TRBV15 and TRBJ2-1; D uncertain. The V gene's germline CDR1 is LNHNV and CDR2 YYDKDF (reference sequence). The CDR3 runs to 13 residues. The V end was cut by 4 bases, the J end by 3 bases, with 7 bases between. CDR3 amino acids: CATSTKSYNEQFF. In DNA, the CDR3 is TGTGCCACCAGCACAAAGAGCTACAATGAGCAGTTCTTC.

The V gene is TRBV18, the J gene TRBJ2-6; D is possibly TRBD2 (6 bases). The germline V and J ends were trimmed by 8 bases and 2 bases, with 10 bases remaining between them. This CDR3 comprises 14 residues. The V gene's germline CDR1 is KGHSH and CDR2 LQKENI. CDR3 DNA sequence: TGTGCCAGCCTTTCGGGGGCTGGGGCCAACGTCCTGACTTTC. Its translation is CASLSGAGANVLTF.

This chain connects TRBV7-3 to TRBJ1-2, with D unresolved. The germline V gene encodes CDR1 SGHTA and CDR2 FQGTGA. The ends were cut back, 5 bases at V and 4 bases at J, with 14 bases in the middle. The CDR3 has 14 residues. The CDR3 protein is CASSPGEGAYGYTF. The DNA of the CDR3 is TGTGCCAGCAGCCCAGGTGAGGGCGCCTATGGCTACACCTTC.

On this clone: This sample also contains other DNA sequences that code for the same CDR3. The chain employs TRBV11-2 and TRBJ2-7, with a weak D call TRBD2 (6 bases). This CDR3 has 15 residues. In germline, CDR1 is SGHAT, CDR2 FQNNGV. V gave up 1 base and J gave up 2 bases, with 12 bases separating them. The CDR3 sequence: CASSLAGGVTYEQYF. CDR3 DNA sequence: TGTGCCAGCAGCTTAGCGGGCGGGGTGACCTACGAGCAGTACTTC.

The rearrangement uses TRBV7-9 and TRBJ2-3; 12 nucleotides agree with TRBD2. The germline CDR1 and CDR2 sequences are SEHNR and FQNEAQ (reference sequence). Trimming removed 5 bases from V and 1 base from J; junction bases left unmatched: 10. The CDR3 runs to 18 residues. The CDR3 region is CASSLGLAGGPGTDTQYF. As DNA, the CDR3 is TGTGCCAGCAGCCTAGGCCTAGCGGGAGGGCCGGGCACAGATACGCAGTATTTT. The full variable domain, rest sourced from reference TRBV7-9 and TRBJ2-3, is DTGVSQNPRHKITKRGQNVTFRCDPISEHNRLYWYRQTLGQGPEFLTYFQNEAQLEKSRLLSDRFSAERPKGSFSTLEIQRTEQGDSAMYLCASSLGLAGGPGTDTQYFGPGTRLTVL.

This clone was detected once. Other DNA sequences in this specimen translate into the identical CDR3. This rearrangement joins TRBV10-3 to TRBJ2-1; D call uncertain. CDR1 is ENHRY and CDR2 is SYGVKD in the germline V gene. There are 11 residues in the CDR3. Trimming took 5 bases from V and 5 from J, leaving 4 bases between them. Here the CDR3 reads CAISRDNEQFF. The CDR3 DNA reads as TGTGCCATCAGTCGCGACAATGAGCAGTTCTTC.

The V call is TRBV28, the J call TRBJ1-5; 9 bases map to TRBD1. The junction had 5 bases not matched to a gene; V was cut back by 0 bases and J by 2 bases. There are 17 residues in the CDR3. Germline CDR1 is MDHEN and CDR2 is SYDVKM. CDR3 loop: CASSLWARTGGNQPQHF. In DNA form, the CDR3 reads TGTGCCAGCAGTTTATGGGCCCGGACAGGGGGCAATCAGCCCCAGCATTTT.

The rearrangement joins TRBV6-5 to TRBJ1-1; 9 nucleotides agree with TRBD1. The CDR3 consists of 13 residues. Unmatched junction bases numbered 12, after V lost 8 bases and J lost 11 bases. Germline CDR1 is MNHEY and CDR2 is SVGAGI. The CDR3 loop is CASRRGTGLDAFF. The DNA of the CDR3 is TGTGCCAGCCGACGTGGGACAGGGTTAGATGCTTTCTTT.

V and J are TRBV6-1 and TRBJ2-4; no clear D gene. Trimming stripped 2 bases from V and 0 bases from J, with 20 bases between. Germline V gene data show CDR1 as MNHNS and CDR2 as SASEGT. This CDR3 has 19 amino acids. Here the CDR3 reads CASSENLGTAALAKNIQYF. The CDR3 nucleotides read TGTGCCAGCAGTGAAAATCTCGGTACGGCAGCTCTAGCCAAAAACATTCAGTACTTC.

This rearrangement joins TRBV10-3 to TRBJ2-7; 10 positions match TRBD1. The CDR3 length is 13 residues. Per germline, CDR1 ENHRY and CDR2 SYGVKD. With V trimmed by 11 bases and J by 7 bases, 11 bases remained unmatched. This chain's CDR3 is CALSRDRGGEQYF. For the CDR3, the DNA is TGTGCCCTCTCACGGGACAGGGGTGGAGAGCAGTACTTC.

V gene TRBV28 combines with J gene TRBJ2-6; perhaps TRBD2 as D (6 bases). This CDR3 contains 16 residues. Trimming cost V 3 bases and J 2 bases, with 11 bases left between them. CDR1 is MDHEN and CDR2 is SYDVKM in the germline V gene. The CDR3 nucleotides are TGTGCCAGCAGTTTCGGGGGAAAGGCTGGGGCCAACGTCCTGACTTTC. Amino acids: CASSFGGKAGANVLTF.

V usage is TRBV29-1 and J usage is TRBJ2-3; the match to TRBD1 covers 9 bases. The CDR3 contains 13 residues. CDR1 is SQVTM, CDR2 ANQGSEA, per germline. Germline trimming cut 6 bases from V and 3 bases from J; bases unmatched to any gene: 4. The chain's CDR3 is CSVGQGFTDTQYF. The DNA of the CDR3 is TGCAGCGTGGGACAGGGCTTTACAGATACGCAGTATTTT.

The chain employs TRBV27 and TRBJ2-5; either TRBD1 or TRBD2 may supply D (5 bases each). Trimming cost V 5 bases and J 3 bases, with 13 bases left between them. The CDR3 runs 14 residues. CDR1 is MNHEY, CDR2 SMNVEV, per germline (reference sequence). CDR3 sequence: CASSKRDRKETQYF. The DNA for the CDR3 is TGTGCCAGCAGTAAAAGGGACCGCAAAGAGACCCAGTACTTC.

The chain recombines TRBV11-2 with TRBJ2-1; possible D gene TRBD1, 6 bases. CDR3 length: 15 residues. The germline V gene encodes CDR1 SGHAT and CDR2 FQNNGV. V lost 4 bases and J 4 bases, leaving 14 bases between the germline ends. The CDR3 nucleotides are TGTGCCAGCAGCTCCCTTGGACAGTCGTACAATGAGCAGTTCTTC. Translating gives CASSSLGQSYNEQFF. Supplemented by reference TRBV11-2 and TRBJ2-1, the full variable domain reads EAGVAQSPRYKIIEKRQSVAFWCNPISGHATLYWYQQILGQGPKLLIQFQNNGVVDDSQLPKDRFSAERLKGVDSTLKIQPAKLEDSAVYLCASSSLGQSYNEQFFGPGTRLTVL.

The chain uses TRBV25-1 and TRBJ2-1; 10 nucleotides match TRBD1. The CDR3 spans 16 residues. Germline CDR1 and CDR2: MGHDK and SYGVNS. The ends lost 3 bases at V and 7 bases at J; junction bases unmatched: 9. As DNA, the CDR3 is TGTGCCAGCAGTGAGGGGACAGGGGTCGGTGGGAATGAGCAGTTCTTC. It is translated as CASSEGTGVGGNEQFF.

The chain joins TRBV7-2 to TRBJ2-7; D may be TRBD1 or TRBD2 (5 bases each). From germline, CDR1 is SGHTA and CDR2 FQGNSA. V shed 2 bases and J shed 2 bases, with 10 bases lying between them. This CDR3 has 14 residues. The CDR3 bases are TGTGCCAGCAGCTTATCTGTGGGGGCCTACGAGCAGTACTTC. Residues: CASSLSVGAYEQYF.

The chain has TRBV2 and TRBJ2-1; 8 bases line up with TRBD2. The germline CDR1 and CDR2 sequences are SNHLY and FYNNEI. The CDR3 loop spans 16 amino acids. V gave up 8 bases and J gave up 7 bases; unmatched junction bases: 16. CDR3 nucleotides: TGTGCCAGCTTAGGGGCGGGAGGTCTTAAGGTAAATGAGCAGTTCTTC. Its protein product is CASLGAGGLKVNEQFF.

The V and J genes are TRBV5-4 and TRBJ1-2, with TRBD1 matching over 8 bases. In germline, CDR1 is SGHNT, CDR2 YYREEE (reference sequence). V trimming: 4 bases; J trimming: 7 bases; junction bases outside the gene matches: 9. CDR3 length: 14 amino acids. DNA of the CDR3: TGTGCCAGCAGCCCTGGACAGGGTGGAGTTGGCTACACCTTC. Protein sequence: CASSPGQGGVGYTF.

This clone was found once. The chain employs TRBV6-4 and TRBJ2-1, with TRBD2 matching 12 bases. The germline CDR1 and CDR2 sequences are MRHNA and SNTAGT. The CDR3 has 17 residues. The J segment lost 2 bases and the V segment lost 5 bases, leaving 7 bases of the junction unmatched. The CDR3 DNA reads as TGTGCCAGCAGTATGTTACTAGCGGGAGGACCCTACAATGAGCAGTTCTTC. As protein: CASSMLLAGGPYNEQFF.

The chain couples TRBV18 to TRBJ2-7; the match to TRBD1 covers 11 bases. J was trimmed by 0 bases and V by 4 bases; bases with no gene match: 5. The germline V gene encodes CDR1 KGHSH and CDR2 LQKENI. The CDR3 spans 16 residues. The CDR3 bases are TGTGCCAGCTCACAGGTTGGGACAGGGGGCTCCTACGAGCAGTACTTC. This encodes CASSQVGTGGSYEQYF.

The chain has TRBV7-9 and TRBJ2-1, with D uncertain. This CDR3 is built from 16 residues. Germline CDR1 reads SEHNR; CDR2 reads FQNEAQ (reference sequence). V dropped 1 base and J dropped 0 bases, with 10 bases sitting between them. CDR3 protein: CASSLVGLSSYNEQFF. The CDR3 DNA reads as TGTGCCAGCAGCTTAGTGGGTCTGAGCTCCTACAATGAGCAGTTCTTC.